The TCR beta chain under discussion was sequenced for a study of blood T cell repertoires in COVID-19. On the study more broadly: The cDNA or gDNA used as material had been derived from T cells, B-cell-depleted T cells, or PBMCs.

The length of the CDR3 is 13 residues. CDR1 and CDR2 from the germline V gene are MRHNA and SNTAGT. Trimming left V 5 bases short and J 7 bases short, with 11 bases between. TCRdb's table, derived via immunoSEQ multiplex PCR, lists solely in-frame clones and lacks some. The repertoire consists of roughly 410,000 clones, with around 87% occurring once and the leading ten covering about 2.5%. Material: peripheral blood. This TCR derives from a woman in her fifties or sixties with COVID-19, enrolled during active disease. The chain joins TRBV6-4 to TRBJ2-2; D unresolved. The CDR3 DNA reads TGTGCCAGCAGTTCAGGTCCAAACGGGGAGCTGTTTTTT. As protein: CASSSGPNGELFF.